The present TCR beta chain was sequenced within a study of blood T cell repertoires in COVID-19. Study details: Researchers got acute and convalescent COVID-19 samples from the United States, Italy and Spain. Sample material is recorded as cDNA or gDNA derived from T cells, B-cell-depleted T cells, or PBMCs.

Participants' reported clinical history set cohort assignment. The CDR3 length is 12 residues. V was pared by 3 bases and J by 6 bases, with 5 bases between. Germline lookup yields CDR1 LNHDA and CDR2 SQIVND (reference sequence). Study processing details: It was from reference gene primer amplification that nucleated cell counts were estimated. The data were produced by immunoSEQ multiplex PCR, yet TCRdb's version contains in-frame clones alone and is incomplete. Clonal size and the V and J genes are those of that table, whereas D and trimming came from the DNA. In the table there are 150,000 to 200,000 clones, about nine tenths of which are singletons.

The chain uses TRBV19 and TRBJ1-4, with D unresolved. The clonotype originates from a woman under 30 who had recovered from COVID-19. What was sequenced was PBMCs or T cells enriched from blood (not recorded which). The CDR3: CASSIGYEKLFF. CDR3 DNA: TGTGCCAGTAGTATCGGTTATGAAAAACTGTTTTTT.